The entry that follows covers one T cell receptor beta chain sequence. The sample belongs to a study of regulatory T cells in long-lasting Graves disease. Researchers made TCR beta libraries by using iRepertoire HTBI primers and running Arm-PCR on CDR3 regions. TCRdb passed the multiplex PCR reads through MiXCR, listing each CDR3 protein once. In the table there are hundreds of thousands of distinct CDR3 sequences, about 14% of which are singletons. Germline CDR1 reads DFQATT; CDR2 reads SNEGSKA (reference sequence). V shed 6 bases, J shed 5 bases, and the junction held 17 bases outside the gene matches. The CDR3 contains 17 residues. Specified time point: newly diagnosed GD, antithyroid drugs for less than 3 months. RNA extracted from PBMCs served as the sequencing template. This same sample was also part of a study on T cells in Graves' hyperthyroidism and ophthalmopathy. In that study: Thyroid ultrasound, orbital computed tomography, clinical symptoms, and serum thyroxine and TRAb underpinned diagnoses.

Here the sequenced sample was peripheral blood mononuclear cells (PBMCs), taken at new diagnosis, from a patient treated with antithyroid drugs. The V and J genes are TRBV20-1 and TRBJ2-1; TRBD2 agrees at 9 bases. The source of this sequence is a man aged 25-40 years with Graves disease. Written as DNA, the CDR3 is TGCAGTGCCCGTCCTGCCCGGGCGGGAGGGCCCCACAATGAGCAGTTCTTC. Translating it yields CSARPARAGGPHNEQFF.